This TCR beta chain was identified during a study of response to subunit inactivated influenza vaccine. V lost 5 bases and J lost 0; bases outside the gene matches: 13. This CDR3 is 19 amino acids long. CDR1 is SGHVS and CDR2 is FNYEAQ in the germline V gene. From the RT-PCR reads, TCRdb called clonotypes with MiXCR, one entry per CDR3 protein. The data contain over 400,000 distinct CDR3 sequences, 13% of them singletons. The study, taken as a whole, reports: Authors suggested each seasonal influenza vaccination recruits few new T cells.

About this clonotype: Its antigen remains unidentified.

The J gene is TRBJ2-1, the V gene TRBV7-6, with 10 bases that match TRBD2. The sample here was PBMCs from blood, taken roughly 48 days after vaccination. The origin of this receptor is a man aged 45 to 65 who received an inactivated influenza vaccine. The CDR3 spells CASSAGPSGRSSSYNEQFF. The CDR3 DNA sequence: TGTGCCAGCAGCGCGGGTCCTAGCGGGAGATCCAGCTCCTACAATGAGCAGTTCTTC.